This TCR beta chain comes out of a study of T cell repertoires and leukemia-associated antigens. On the study more broadly: Each sample gave about 3 to 5.0 million effective reads.

General study points: Specificity and function of the expanded clones need further investigation. No significant group difference appeared in Vbeta, Jbeta or VDJ counts.

Before use, CD3+ T cells rested overnight in serum-free medium. As regards this clonotype: The antigen remains undetermined.

The CDR3 has 15 residues. Germline values: CDR1 SGHRS, CDR2 YFSETQ. Trimming at V came to 4 bases and at J to 0 bases, leaving 4 bases not matched to a gene. TCRdb re-analysed the 5' RACE reads in MiXCR, keeping a single row per CDR3 protein. The sample lists 13,000 to 15,000 distinct CDR3 sequences, approximately 38% seen once, with around 8.8% in the top ten. The sequence derives from a female donor in good health. Sequenced material: CD3+ T cells sorted from blood and cultured. J is TRBJ1-5 and V is TRBV5-1; TRBD1 aligns across 7 bases. The CDR3 loop is CASSVGQHSNQPQHF. CDR3 nucleotides: TGCGCCAGCAGCGTGGGACAGCATAGCAATCAGCCCCAGCATTTT.